These T cell receptor beta chains were read from a single sample in a study of blood T cell repertoires in COVID-19. Clones were sequenced by immunoSEQ multiplex PCR, and TCRdb holds only the in-frame ones, with some missing. The sample comprises about 210,000 clones, around 84% of which are singletons, and around 2.5% rests with the top ten. The sequenced material came from peripheral blood. These receptors came from a middle-aged man who had recovered from COVID-19. Each CDR3 is given without its conserved first and last residue. D genes are given only for firm matches.

d_call,j_call,v_call,cdr3_aa
.,TRBJ2-1,TRBV12-3/TRBV12-4,ASTSLGDNEQF
TRBD1,TRBJ1-2,TRBV4-1,ASSPGTDPYGYT
TRBD1,TRBJ1-6,TRBV6-5,ASSEDRAPLH
TRBD2,TRBJ2-1,TRBV5-6,ASSRMTSGGGNEQF
TRBD1,TRBJ1-1,TRBV6-5,ASGDRGRTEAF
.,TRBJ2-5,TRBV6-5,ASSYRGGVGGTQY
.,TRBJ2-1,TRBV7-9,ASSRDVTSSSYNEQF
TRBD1,TRBJ2-7,TRBV12-5,ASAGTGNNEQY
.,TRBJ2-1,TRBV19,ASSIGGPLSYNEQF
TRBD2,TRBJ2-1,TRBV18,ASSPERDYEQF
.,TRBJ1-2,TRBV21-1,ASSKGPGQGGYT
TRBD2,TRBJ2-3,TRBV4-3,ASSQDPSGGAGDTQY
TRBD1,TRBJ2-1,TRBV11-2,ASSLLKTGPNEQF
TRBD2,TRBJ2-7,TRBV7-8,ASSLGGLAGGLAGEQY
TRBD1,TRBJ2-7,TRBV19,ASRDRGSSYEQY
.,TRBJ2-7,TRBV27,ASSLVGGYEQY
.,TRBJ1-4,TRBV5-1,ASSLGPASTNEKLF
TRBD2,TRBJ2-7,TRBV29-1,SVITSAYEQY
TRBD2,TRBJ2-7,TRBV5-6,ASSFNFGGGSYEQY
.,TRBJ1-6,TRBV4-3,ASSQDPLNSPLH
.,TRBJ1-2,TRBV6-5,ASRVPNRANYGYT
.,TRBJ2-7,TRBV11-2,ASSPVGAVDEQY
.,TRBJ2-7,TRBV3-1/TRBV3-2,ASSQVAEQY
.,TRBJ1-1,TRBV6-6,ASRTDGNTEAF
.,TRBJ2-7,TRBV7-1,ASSSRTDLYLLPSRSPGAYEQY
.,TRBJ1-1,TRBV7-9,ASSTWLNTEAF
TRBD1,TRBJ2-6,TRBV6-1,ASSESGGAFLGGANVLT
.,TRBJ2-2,TRBV24-1,ATSDSVAGELF
TRBD2,TRBJ2-4,TRBV15,ATSRGAGEVKNIQY
TRBD1,TRBJ1-2,TRBV3-1/TRBV3-2,ASSPSGGRPQGYGYT
TRBD2,TRBJ2-3,TRBV6-5,ASSLAGGITDTQY
.,TRBJ2-3,TRBV5-4,ASSEGLLPDTQY
.,TRBJ2-3,TRBV10-3,AISGTASTDTQY
.,TRBJ1-2,TRBV19,ASSIFGQDYGYT
TRBD2,TRBJ2-2,TRBV7-7,ASSRLAGGPGELF
TRBD2,TRBJ2-7,TRBV9,ASSVAGAGQQY
TRBD2,TRBJ2-5,TRBV7-2,ASSPQTSGQETQY
TRBD1,TRBJ1-2,TRBV18,ASSQTGTGSIMGYT
TRBD1,TRBJ2-5,TRBV18,ASSPAGGKETQY
.,TRBJ1-5,TRBV29-1,SVGGQLSNQPQH
TRBD1,TRBJ2-7,TRBV12-3/TRBV12-4,ASSFGQGYEQY
TRBD1,TRBJ1-1,TRBV5-6,ASSLGRQGAF
TRBD1,TRBJ2-6,TRBV2,ASKAAGGPPSGANVLT
.,TRBJ1-5,TRBV18,ASSPRRGNQPQH
.,TRBJ1-2,TRBV21-1,ASSKVPGNYGYT
.,TRBJ2-3,TRBV13,ASSSLHSTDTQY
.,TRBJ2-2,TRBV4-3,ASSQDKTGGELF
.,TRBJ2-3,TRBV12-5,ASGGSQGRDTQY
TRBD2,TRBJ2-7,TRBV7-2,ASSLVLAGVYEQY
.,TRBJ2-3,TRBV5-1,ASSWAGRSTDTQY